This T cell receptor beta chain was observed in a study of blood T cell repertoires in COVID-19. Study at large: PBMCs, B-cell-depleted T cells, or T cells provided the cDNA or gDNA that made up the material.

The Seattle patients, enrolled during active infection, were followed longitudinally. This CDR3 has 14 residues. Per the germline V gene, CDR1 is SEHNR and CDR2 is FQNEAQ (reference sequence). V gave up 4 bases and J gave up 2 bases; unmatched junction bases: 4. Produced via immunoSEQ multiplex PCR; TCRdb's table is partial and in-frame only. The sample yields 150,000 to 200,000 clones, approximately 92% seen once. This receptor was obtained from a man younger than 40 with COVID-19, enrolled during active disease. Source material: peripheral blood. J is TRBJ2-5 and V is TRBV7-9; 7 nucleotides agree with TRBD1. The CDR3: CASSSRDRQETQYF. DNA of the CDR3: TGTGCCAGCAGCTCCCGGGACAGACAAGAGACCCAGTACTTC. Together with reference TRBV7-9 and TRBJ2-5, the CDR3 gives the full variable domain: DTGVSQNPRHKITKRGQNVTFRCDPISEHNRLYWYRQTLGQGPEFLTYFQNEAQLEKSRLLSDRFSAERPKGSFSTLEIQRTEQGDSAMYLCASSSRDRQETQYFGPGTRLLVL.